The TCR beta chain described here comes from a study of T cells in localized non-small cell lung cancer. Notes on the study in general: Turning up in adjacent lung were a median 57 of the top 100 tumor clones. An association was observed between higher blood T cell density and longer overall survival.

Germline loops: CDR1 KGHSH, CDR2 LQKENI. V was clipped by 3 bases and J by 1 base, with 12 bases between them. This CDR3 is 16 amino acids long. A note on this clone: The antigen remains unidentified.

TCRdb's copy holds only in-frame clones and misses some; the assay was immunoSEQ multiplex PCR. The sample lists nearly 25,000 clones, roughly 92% occurring once. This receptor was obtained from a woman between 40 and 69 years old with stage I lung adenocarcinoma. V gene TRBV18 combines with J gene TRBJ2-2; weak D call: TRBD1 (6 bases). The sequenced sample was peripheral blood, obtained before any cancer treatment. CDR3 residues: CASSPLDSLNTGELFF. CDR3 coding DNA: TGTGCCAGCTCACCCCTGGACAGCTTGAACACCGGGGAGCTGTTTTTT.